A selection of T cell receptor beta chains follows, all from one sample in a study of T-cell reconstitution after alpha-beta-depleted transplantation in children. MiXCR, applied by TCRdb to the PCR reads, yields one record per CDR3 protein. This sample has some 490,000 distinct CDR3 sequences, with under 15% found just once. Source: PBMCs from the stem cell graft donor, taken from the stem cell graft. These TCRs come from a human donor who donated a stem cell graft to a child with combined immunodeficiency. Each CDR3 is given with its conserved first and last residue. Each record gives: clone size, D gene, V gene, J gene, CDR3 DNA, CDR3 protein. A D gene is named only where the DNA matches it firmly. Clone size is stated in some rows and not others, as once, few, many or a class when expanded.

>NA|TRBD2|TRBV30|TRBJ2-1
TGTGCCTGGAGTACACGACTAGCGGGATACAATGAGCAGTTCTTC
CAWSTRLAGYNEQFF
>few|NA|TRBV30|TRBJ2-7
TGTGCCTGGAGCGGGAGCGGCTACGAGCAGTACTTC
CAWSGSGYEQYF
>many|NA|TRBV4-3|TRBJ2-1
TGCGCCAGCAGCCAAGCGGGGAACTACAATGAGCAGTTCTTC
CASSQAGNYNEQFF
>many|TRBD2|TRBV10-3|TRBJ2-1
TGTGCCACCCAACGGCTAGCGGGAGGCCGCTACTCCTACAATGAGCAGTTCTTC
CATQRLAGGRYSYNEQFF
>NA|TRBD2|TRBV20-1|TRBJ2-7
TGCAGTGCTAGACCCAGAGCGGGAGTTGGTTACGGGCAGTACTTC
CSARPRAGVGYGQYF
>many|NA|TRBV7-9|TRBJ2-1
TGTGCCAGCAGCTTAGTTAGGGGTTTCAACAATGAGCAGTTCTTC
CASSLVRGFNNEQFF
>many|TRBD1|TRBV29-1|TRBJ1-1
TGCAGCGTTGAAGTTCCCCCAGGGGGGCCACAAGCTTTCTTT
CSVEVPPGGPQAFF
>many|NA|TRBV28|TRBJ2-3
TGTGCCAGCAGCCCCTTGGCGGGGATGGGAACAGATACGCAGTATTTT
CASSPLAGMGTDTQYF
>NA|TRBD1|TRBV3-1|TRBJ2-6
TGTGCCAGCAGCCAAAACTACAGGGGCTCTGGGGCCAACGTCCTGACTTTC
CASSQNYRGSGANVLTF
>NA|TRBD1|TRBV6-1|TRBJ2-6
TGTGCCAGCAGACTTGGACAGGGAGGATCTGGGGCCAACGTCCTGACTTTC
CASRLGQGGSGANVLTF
>many|NA|TRBV6-2/TRBV6-3|TRBJ2-6
TGTGCCAGCACCGAACAGGGCGATGGGGCCAACGTCCTGACTTTC
CASTEQGDGANVLTF
>many|NA|TRBV29-1|TRBJ1-1
TGCAGCGTGTTCGGGACGGAGTATTCGGCTTTCTTT
CSVFGTEYSAFF
>many|NA|TRBV5-1|TRBJ1-1
TGCGCCAGCAGACAGAGGGACCGGGGGACTGAAGCTTTCTTT
CASRQRDRGTEAFF
>few|NA|TRBV28|TRBJ2-7
TGTGCCAGCAGTTCCAGGGGTGTGACCTACGAGCAGTACTTC
CASSSRGVTYEQYF
>few|NA|TRBV24-1|TRBJ1-1
TGTGCCACCAGTGATTTGACGGGGCAGGAAGCTTTCTTT
CATSDLTGQEAFF
>NA|TRBD1|TRBV2|TRBJ2-7
TGTGCCAGCAGGAACAGGGGGATGACCCTCTACGAGCAGTACTTC
CASRNRGMTLYEQYF
>many|TRBD1|TRBV6-2/TRBV6-3|TRBJ2-7
TGTGCCAGCAGTCCATTGGGGACAGCCGTCTACGAGCAGTACTTC
CASSPLGTAVYEQYF
>NA|TRBD1|TRBV29-1|TRBJ2-6
TGCAGCGTTGATACAGGGGGCGGTTCCGGGGCCAACGTCCTGACTTTC
CSVDTGGGSGANVLTF
>NA|NA|TRBV24-1|TRBJ2-7
TGTGCCACCAGTGCCCAGGGCTCCTACGAGCAGTACTTC
CATSAQGSYEQYF
>many|NA|TRBV20-1|TRBJ2-3
TGCAGTGCATTCGGCCCGGGGTTTGCAGATACGCAGTATTTT
CSAFGPGFADTQYF
>NA|NA|TRBV30|TRBJ2-1
TGTGCCTGGAGTGGCTCGCCGAGCTCCTACAATGAGCAGTTCTTC
CAWSGSPSSYNEQFF
>few|NA|TRBV27|TRBJ2-3
TGTGCCAGCAGTTTGGCCGACGCAGATACGCAGTATTTT
CASSLADADTQYF
>once|TRBD1|TRBV3-1|TRBJ2-7
TGTGCCTCCTGCCTGCGCGGGACAGGGGGTGGCGAGCAGTACTTC
CASCLRGTGGGEQYF
>few|NA|TRBV10-3|TRBJ2-7
TGTGCCATCGGGGGCCAGCCCTACGAGCAGTACTTC
CAIGGQPYEQYF
>few|NA|TRBV10-3|TRBJ2-2
TGTGCCATCAGGGGGAGGAACACCGGGGAGCTGTTTTTT
CAIRGRNTGELFF
>NA|TRBD2|TRBV5-5|TRBJ2-1
TGTGCCAGCATTCTCACGGTCCGGGGGGGCCGAAATGAGCAGTTCTTC
CASILTVRGGRNEQFF
>NA|TRBD1|TRBV15|TRBJ2-7
TGTGCCACCAGCAGAGAGTTAAACAGGGGCCGCGAGCAGTACTTC
CATSRELNRGREQYF
>few|NA|TRBV6-2/TRBV6-3|TRBJ2-6
TGTGCCAGCAAGGCGGGACCCTCTGGGGCCAACGTCCTGACTTTC
CASKAGPSGANVLTF
>few|TRBD1|TRBV12-3/TRBV12-4|TRBJ1-6
TGTGCCAGCAGCCTACAGGGGTTGGATTCACCCCTCCACTTT
CASSLQGLDSPLHF
>once|NA|TRBV24-1|TRBJ1-2
TGTGCCACCATTGATTTGGGCAGTAACTATGGCTACACCTTC
CATIDLGSNYGYTF
>few|TRBD2|TRBV20-1|TRBJ2-1
TGCAGTGCTACTCGAGGTCCTAGCGGGAGGGATGAGCAGTTCTTC
CSATRGPSGRDEQFF